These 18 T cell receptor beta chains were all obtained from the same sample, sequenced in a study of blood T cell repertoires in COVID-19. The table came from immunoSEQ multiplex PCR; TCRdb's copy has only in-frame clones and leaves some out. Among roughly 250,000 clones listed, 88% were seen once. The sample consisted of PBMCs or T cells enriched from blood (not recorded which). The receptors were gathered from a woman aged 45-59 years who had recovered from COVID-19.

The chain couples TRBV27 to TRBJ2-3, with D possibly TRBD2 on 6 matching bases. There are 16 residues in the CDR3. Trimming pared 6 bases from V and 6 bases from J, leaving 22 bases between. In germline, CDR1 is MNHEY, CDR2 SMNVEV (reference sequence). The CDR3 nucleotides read TGTGCCAGCAGGCAATCGGGAGTTTCTGTTGGGGATACGCAGTATTTT. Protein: CASRQSGVSVGDTQYF.

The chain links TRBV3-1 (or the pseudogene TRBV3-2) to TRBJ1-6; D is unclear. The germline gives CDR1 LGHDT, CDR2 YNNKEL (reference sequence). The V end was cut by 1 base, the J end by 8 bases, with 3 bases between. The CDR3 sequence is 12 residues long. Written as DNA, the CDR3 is TGTGCCAGCAGCCAAGCTTATTCACCCCTCCACTTT. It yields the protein CASSQAYSPLHF.

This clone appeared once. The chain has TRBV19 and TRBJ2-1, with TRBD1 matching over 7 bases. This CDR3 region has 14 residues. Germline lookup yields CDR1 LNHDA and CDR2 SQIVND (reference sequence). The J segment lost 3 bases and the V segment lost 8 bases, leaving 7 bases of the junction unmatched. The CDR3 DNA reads TGTGCCAGTCGACGGGACAGAGACTACAATGAGCAGTTCTTC. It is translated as CASRRDRDYNEQFF.

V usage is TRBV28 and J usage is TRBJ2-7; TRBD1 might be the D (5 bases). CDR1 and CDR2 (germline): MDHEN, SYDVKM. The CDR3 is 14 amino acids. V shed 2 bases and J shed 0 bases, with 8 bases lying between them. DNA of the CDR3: TGTGCCAGCAGTTTAGTACAGGTCTCCTACGAGCAGTACTTC. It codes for CASSLVQVSYEQYF.

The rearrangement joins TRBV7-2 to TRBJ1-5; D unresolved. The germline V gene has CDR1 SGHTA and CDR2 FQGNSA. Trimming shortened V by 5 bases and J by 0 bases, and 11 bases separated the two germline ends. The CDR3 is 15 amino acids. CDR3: CASSHWRDSNQPQHF. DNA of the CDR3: TGTGCCAGCAGCCACTGGAGGGATAGCAATCAGCCCCAGCATTTT.

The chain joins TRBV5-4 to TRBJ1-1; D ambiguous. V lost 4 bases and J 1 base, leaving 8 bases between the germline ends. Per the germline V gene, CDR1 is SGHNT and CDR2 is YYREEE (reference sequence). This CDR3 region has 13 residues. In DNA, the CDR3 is TGTGCCAGCAGCAGCGCCCAGAACACTGAAGCTTTCTTT. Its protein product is CASSSAQNTEAFF.

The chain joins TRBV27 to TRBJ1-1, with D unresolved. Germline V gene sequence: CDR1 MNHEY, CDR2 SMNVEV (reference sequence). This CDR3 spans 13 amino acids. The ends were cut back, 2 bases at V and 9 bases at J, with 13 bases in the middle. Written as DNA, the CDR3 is TGTGCCAGCAGTTTAAGATCTGGGAGCAAAGCTTTCTTT. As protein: CASSLRSGSKAFF.

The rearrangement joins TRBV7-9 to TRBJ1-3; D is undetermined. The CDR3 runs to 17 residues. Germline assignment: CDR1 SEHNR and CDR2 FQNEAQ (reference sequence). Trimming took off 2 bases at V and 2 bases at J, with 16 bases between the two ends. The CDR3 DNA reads TGTGCCAGCAGCTTACGGTTGATACGAACGCCTGGAAACACCATATATTTT. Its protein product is CASSLRLIRTPGNTIYF.

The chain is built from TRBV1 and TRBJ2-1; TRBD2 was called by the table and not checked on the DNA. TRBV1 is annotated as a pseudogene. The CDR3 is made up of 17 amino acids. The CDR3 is CTSSQESRTSPYNEQFF. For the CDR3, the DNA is TGCACCAGCAGCCAAGAAAGCAGGACTAGTCCGTACAATGAGCAGTTCTTC.

The CDR3 DNA is TGTGCCAGCAGTGAAGGGGAGAAAAATCAGCCCCAGCATTTT. Protein product: CASSEGEKNQPQHF. V gene TRBV2 combines with J gene TRBJ1-5; D is unclear. CDR1 is SNHLY and CDR2 is FYNNEI in the germline V gene. V was pared by 1 base and J by 4 bases, with 8 bases between. This CDR3 spans 14 amino acids.

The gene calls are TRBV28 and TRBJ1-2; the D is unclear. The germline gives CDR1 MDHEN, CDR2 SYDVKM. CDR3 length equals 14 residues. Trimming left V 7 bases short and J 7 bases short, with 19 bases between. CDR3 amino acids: CASKNGPPRGGYTF. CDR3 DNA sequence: TGTGCCAGCAAGAACGGACCTCCCCGGGGTGGCTACACCTTC.

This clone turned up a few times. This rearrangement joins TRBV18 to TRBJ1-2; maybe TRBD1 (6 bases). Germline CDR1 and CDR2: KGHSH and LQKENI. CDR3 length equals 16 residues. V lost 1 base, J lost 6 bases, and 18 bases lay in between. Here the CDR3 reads CASSPLGVRGFDGYTF. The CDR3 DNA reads TGTGCCAGCTCACCACTTGGCGTCAGGGGATTTGATGGCTACACCTTC.

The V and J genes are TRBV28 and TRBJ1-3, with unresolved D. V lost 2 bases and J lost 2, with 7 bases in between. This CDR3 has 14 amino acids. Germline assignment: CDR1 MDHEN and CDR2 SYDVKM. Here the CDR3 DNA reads TGTGCCAGCAGTTTAGTGTCTGCTGGAAACACCATATATTTT. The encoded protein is CASSLVSAGNTIYF.

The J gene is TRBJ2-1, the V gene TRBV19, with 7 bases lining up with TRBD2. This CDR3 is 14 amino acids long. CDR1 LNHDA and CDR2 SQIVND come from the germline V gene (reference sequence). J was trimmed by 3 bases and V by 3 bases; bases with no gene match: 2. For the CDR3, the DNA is TGTGCCAGTAGTATGAGCGGGAACTACAATGAGCAGTTCTTC. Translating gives CASSMSGNYNEQFF. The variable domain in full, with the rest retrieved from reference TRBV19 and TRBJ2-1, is DGGITQSPKYLFRKEGQNVTLSCEQNLNHDAMYWYRQDPGQGLRLIYYSQIVNDFQKGDIAEGYSVSREKKESFPLTVTSAQKNPTAFYLCASSMSGNYNEQFFGPGTRLTVL.

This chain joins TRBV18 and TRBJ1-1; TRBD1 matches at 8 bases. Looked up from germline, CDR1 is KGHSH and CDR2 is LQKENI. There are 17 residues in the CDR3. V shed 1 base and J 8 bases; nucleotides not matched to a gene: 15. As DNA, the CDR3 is TGTGCCAGCTCACCACGTCTTGAGGGACAGGCCTCTACCGAAGCTTTCTTT. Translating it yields CASSPRLEGQASTEAFF.

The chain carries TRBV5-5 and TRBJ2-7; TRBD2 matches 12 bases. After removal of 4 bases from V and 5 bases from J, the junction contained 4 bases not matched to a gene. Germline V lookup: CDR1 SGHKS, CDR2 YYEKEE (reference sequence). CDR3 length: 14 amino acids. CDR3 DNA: TGTGCCAGCAGCCGACTAGCGGGAGATCACGAGCAGTACTTC. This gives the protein CASSRLAGDHEQYF.

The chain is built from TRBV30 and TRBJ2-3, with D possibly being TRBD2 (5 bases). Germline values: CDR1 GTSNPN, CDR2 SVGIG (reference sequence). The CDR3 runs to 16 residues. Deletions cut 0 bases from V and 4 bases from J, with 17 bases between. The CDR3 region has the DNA TGTGCCTGGAGTGTTTCGCGGGCCCAACCCCCAGATACGCAGTATTTT. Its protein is CAWSVSRAQPPDTQYF.

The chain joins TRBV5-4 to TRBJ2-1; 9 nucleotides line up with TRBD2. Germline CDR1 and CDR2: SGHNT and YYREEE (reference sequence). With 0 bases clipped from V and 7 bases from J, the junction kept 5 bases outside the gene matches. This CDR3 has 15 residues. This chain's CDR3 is CASSLDLAGKNEQFF. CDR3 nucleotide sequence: TGTGCCAGCAGCTTGGATCTAGCGGGAAAGAATGAGCAGTTCTTC. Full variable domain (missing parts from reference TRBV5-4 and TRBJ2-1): ETGVTQSPTHLIKTRGQQVTLRCSSQSGHNTVSWYQQALGQGPQFIFQYYREEENGRGNFPPRFSGLQFPNYSSELNVNALELDDSALYLCASSLDLAGKNEQFFGPGTRLTVL.